The 27 T cell receptor beta chains presented below share a single source sample, sequenced in a study of blood T cell repertoires in COVID-19. The assay was immunoSEQ multiplex PCR, and TCRdb's table has in-frame clones only and misses some. The table lists around 48,000 clones, approximately 86% of them singletons. The sample taken for sequencing was peripheral blood. The receptors were gathered from a man between 60 and 75 years old with active or convalescent COVID-19.

The chain joins TRBV18 to TRBJ2-5; tentative D call: TRBD1 (5 bases). The germline CDR1 and CDR2 sequences are KGHSH and LQKENI. Trimming left V 3 bases short and J 5 bases short, with 13 bases between. CDR3 length: 14 amino acids. CDR3 residues: CASSPIQGTETQYF. In DNA, the CDR3 is TGTGCCAGCTCACCGATTCAGGGTACGGAGACCCAGTACTTC.

This clone was found once. The rearrangement uses TRBV6-5 and TRBJ2-5; D is perhaps TRBD1 (6 bases). Germline V gives CDR1 MNHEY, CDR2 SVGAGI. The V end lost 6 bases, the J end lost 1 base, and 12 bases lay between the germline ends. CDR3 length: 14 amino acids. Here the CDR3 DNA reads TGTGCCAGCAGACAGGGACCCTTCCAAGAGACCCAGTACTTC. Translated, it gives CASRQGPFQETQYF.

The chain couples TRBV7-2 to TRBJ2-7; 10 bases agree with TRBD2. The V segment lost 5 bases and the J segment 1 base; nucleotides outside the gene matches: 11. The length of the CDR3 is 17 residues. CDR1 is SGHTA and CDR2 is FQGNSA in the germline V gene. The CDR3 region is CASSRGLSGGDSYEQYF. The CDR3 region has the DNA TGTGCCAGCAGCCGCGGGCTCAGCGGGGGGGATTCCTACGAGCAGTACTTC.

The chain uses TRBV7-9 and TRBJ2-1; 9 bases are shared with TRBD1. Germline-derived CDR1 and CDR2 are SEHNR and FQNEAQ (reference sequence). J was trimmed by 3 bases and V by 5 bases; bases with no gene match: 2. The CDR3 has 14 residues. CDR3 loop: CASSGTGFYNEQFF. As DNA, the CDR3 is TGTGCCAGCAGCGGGACAGGGTTCTACAATGAGCAGTTCTTC.

This rearrangement joins TRBV9 to TRBJ2-2, with D uncertain. This CDR3 has 15 amino acids. Germline CDR1 reads SGDLS; CDR2 reads YYNGEE. Trimming removed 4 bases at V and 2 bases at J, with 12 bases between. The CDR3 sequence: CASSPRHQNTGELFF. DNA for the CDR3: TGTGCCAGCAGCCCGCGACACCAAAACACCGGGGAGCTGTTTTTT.

The chain links TRBV28 to TRBJ2-3; D possibly corresponds to TRBD2 (5 bases). Germline V CDR1 and CDR2: MDHEN, SYDVKM. This CDR3 is built from 17 residues. V lost 2 bases and J 1 base, leaving 16 bases between the germline ends. The CDR3 sequence: CASSLGGRSQGTDTQYF. CDR3 coding DNA: TGTGCCAGCAGTTTAGGAGGACGGTCTCAGGGCACAGATACGCAGTATTTT. The whole variable domain, filled in from reference TRBV28 and TRBJ2-3, reads DVKVTQSSRYLVKRTGEKVFLECVQDMDHENMFWYRQDPGLGLRLIYFSYDVKMKEKGDIPEGYSVSREKKERFSLILESASTNQTSMYLCASSLGGRSQGTDTQYFGPGTRLTVL.

The chain links TRBV7-9 to TRBJ1-4, with D hard to call. The CDR3 totals 16 residues. Trimming removed 2 bases at V and 5 bases at J, with 15 bases between. CDR1 and CDR2 (germline): SEHNR, FQNEAQ (reference sequence). The CDR3 is CASSLTTGFINEKLFF. CDR3 coding DNA: TGTGCCAGCAGCTTAACGACCGGGTTCATAAATGAAAAACTGTTTTTT.

The chain joins TRBV9 to TRBJ1-2; maybe TRBD1 (6 bases). Trimming cost V 0 bases and J 2 bases, with 11 bases left between them. Germline CDR1 SGDLS, CDR2 YYNGEE. This CDR3 is 15 amino acids long. The CDR3 loop reads CASSVASGQNYGYTF. CDR3 DNA sequence: TGTGCCAGCAGCGTAGCTTCAGGACAGAACTATGGCTACACCTTC.

This clone has just a few counts. The chain joins TRBV6-5 to TRBJ2-3, with 12 bases matching TRBD1. The CDR3 has 14 amino acids. Germline CDR1 MNHEY, CDR2 SVGAGI. V was pared by 4 bases and J by 6 bases, with 2 bases of the junction left unmatched. CDR3 in amino acids: CASSWDRGRDTQYF. The CDR3 nucleotides read TGTGCCAGCAGTTGGGACAGGGGGCGGGATACGCAGTATTTT.

The chain has TRBV6-4 and TRBJ1-3, with no clear D. This CDR3 contains 15 residues. The germline V gene has CDR1 MRHNA and CDR2 SNTAGT. Trimming took 2 bases from V and 3 from J, leaving 11 bases between them. The CDR3 sequence: CASSDPPPVGNTIYF. The DNA for the CDR3 is TGTGCCAGCAGTGACCCCCCCCCTGTTGGAAACACCATATATTTT.

The rearrangement joins TRBV4-1 to TRBJ2-3; 7 bases map to TRBD2. Germline V CDR1 and CDR2: MGHRA, YSYEKL. CDR3 length: 17 amino acids. With V trimmed by 0 bases and J by 6 bases, 12 bases remained unmatched. CDR3 bases: TGCGCCAGCAGCCAAGAGGGACTGGGCACGGGAGGTGATACGCAGTATTTT. Its protein is CASSQEGLGTGGDTQYF.

This chain joins TRBV3-1 (or the pseudogene TRBV3-2) and TRBJ1-5, with 9 bases that match TRBD1. There are 19 residues in the CDR3. J was trimmed by 2 bases and V by 1 base; bases with no gene match: 12. Germline-derived CDR1 and CDR2 are LGHDT and YNNKEL (reference sequence). CDR3 in amino acids: CASSQGFVRTGVGNQPQHF. In DNA form, the CDR3 reads TGTGCCAGCAGCCAAGGGTTCGTCAGGACAGGGGTGGGCAATCAGCCCCAGCATTTT.

This clone was counted a single time. The chain couples TRBV4-2 to TRBJ2-7; TRBD1 matches at 10 bases. Trimming cost V 1 base and J 0 bases; bases outside gene matches: 0. Germline V lookup: CDR1 LGHNA, CDR2 YNFKEQ. This CDR3 region has 15 residues. The CDR3 spells CASSQGTGGSYEQYF. The CDR3 DNA follows: TGTGCCAGCAGCCAAGGGACAGGGGGCTCCTACGAGCAGTACTTC.

The chain joins TRBV12-3 or TRBV12-4 to TRBJ2-1, with 7 bases identical to TRBD2. Germline trimming cut 6 bases from V and 9 bases from J; bases unmatched to any gene: 8. This CDR3 region has 13 residues. The CDR3 DNA reads TGTGCCAGCAGAGGGCGGGGGAGGGGTGAGCAGTTCTTC. This encodes CASRGRGRGEQFF.

The J gene is TRBJ2-7, the V gene TRBV9, with D possibly being TRBD1 (5 bases). The germline V gene has CDR1 SGDLS and CDR2 YYNGEE. Trimming shortened V by 0 bases and J by 0 bases, and 13 bases separated the two germline ends. The CDR3 length is 16 residues. CDR3 in amino acids: CASSVGWGSSSYEQYF. As DNA, the CDR3 is TGTGCCAGCAGCGTAGGGTGGGGCAGTAGCTCCTACGAGCAGTACTTC.

This clone was seen just once. V gene TRBV4-2 combines with J gene TRBJ1-1; 9 bases agree with TRBD1. The CDR3 totals 15 residues. Per germline, CDR1 LGHNA and CDR2 YNFKEQ. With V trimmed by 2 bases and J by 8 bases, 9 bases remained unmatched. The CDR3 nucleotides read TGTGCCAGCAGCCAAAGGGACAGGGACGTGTTAGAAGCTTTCTTT. Protein sequence: CASSQRDRDVLEAFF.

J is TRBJ2-1 and V is TRBV4-2; 8 bases fit TRBD2. The J segment lost 3 bases and the V segment lost 1 base, leaving 5 bases of the junction unmatched. The CDR3 has 16 residues. CDR1 is LGHNA, CDR2 YNFKEQ, per germline. The CDR3 DNA is TGTGCCAGCAGCCAAGTTTTAGCGGGGAACTACAATGAGCAGTTCTTC. Translated: CASSQVLAGNYNEQFF.

V usage is TRBV5-1 and J usage is TRBJ1-5; D might be TRBD1 (5 bases). Germline V lookup: CDR1 SGHRS, CDR2 YFSETQ. V lost 4 bases and J lost 4, with 15 bases in between. The CDR3 contains 15 residues. CDR3 coding DNA: TGCGCCAGCAGCGAAAACCCAGGGTTAAATCAGCCCCAGCATTTT. Protein: CASSENPGLNQPQHF.

The gene calls are TRBV6-1 and TRBJ1-3, with D possibly TRBD1 on 5 matching bases. This CDR3 contains 14 residues. Germline CDR1 MNHNS, CDR2 SASEGT. Trimming shortened V by 1 base and J by 8 bases, and 12 bases separated the two germline ends. The CDR3, as DNA: TGTGCCAGCAGTGAAGTGGGAGGGGAAGACACCATATATTTT. It encodes CASSEVGGEDTIYF.

The V and J genes are TRBV12-2 and TRBJ1-1. TRBV12-2 is annotated as a pseudogene. This CDR3 has 14 residues. In DNA form, the CDR3 reads TGTGCAAGTCGCTTAGGAGTAGGGAGCACTGAAGCTTTCTTT. This sequence encodes CASRLGVGSTEAFF.

V and J are TRBV5-1 and TRBJ2-3; 7 positions match TRBD2. The CDR3 consists of 15 residues. The V and J ends lost 3 bases and 0 bases, in that order; junction bases with no gene match: 4. Germline values: CDR1 SGHRS, CDR2 YFSETQ. This CDR3 reads CASSSGTTSTDTQYF. The DNA for the CDR3 is TGCGCCAGCAGCTCAGGGACTACTAGCACAGATACGCAGTATTTT.

The chain combines TRBV28 with TRBJ1-1, with D uncertain. Germline loops: CDR1 MDHEN, CDR2 SYDVKM. The CDR3 runs to 17 residues. V was shortened by 2 bases and J by 3 bases, with 19 bases between the two germline ends. The CDR3 sequence: CASSLIGVEVDDTEAFF. CDR3 in DNA: TGTGCCAGCAGTTTAATCGGCGTTGAGGTGGATGACACTGAAGCTTTCTTT.

This clone was seen a few times. The J gene is TRBJ1-4, the V gene TRBV7-8; D gene uncertain. The CDR3 extends over 14 amino acids. Deletions cut 8 bases from V and 8 bases from J, with 18 bases between. Germline V lookup: CDR1 SGHVS, CDR2 FQNEAQ. The CDR3 DNA is TGTGCCAGCCGGTCGGGAGGGTTAAGGGAAAAACTGTTTTTT. It translates to CASRSGGLREKLFF.

CDR3 sequence reads: CASSPQGATNEKLFF. As DNA, the CDR3 is TGTGCCAGCTCACCCCAGGGTGCAACTAATGAAAAACTGTTTTTT. The chain joins TRBV18 to TRBJ1-4; tentatively, D is TRBD1 (5 bases). This CDR3 contains 15 residues. Trimming took off 3 bases at V and 0 bases at J, with 8 bases between the two ends. CDR1 KGHSH and CDR2 LQKENI come from the germline V gene.

This clone was detected once. The chain links TRBV6-1 to TRBJ1-2; D unresolved. From germline, CDR1 is MNHNS and CDR2 SASEGT. The CDR3 extends over 13 amino acids. V lost 0 bases to trimming and J lost 0 bases, with 2 bases between them. In nucleotides, the CDR3 is TGTGCCAGCAGTGAAGCCTCTAACTATGGCTACACCTTC. Translated, it gives CASSEASNYGYTF.

The rearrangement joins TRBV4-2 to TRBJ2-1, with 12 nucleotides matching TRBD2. The ends lost 0 bases at V and 12 bases at J; junction bases unmatched: 15. Germline V gives CDR1 LGHNA, CDR2 YNFKEQ. This CDR3 region has 18 residues. The CDR3 here is CASSQDLAGGPLVERQFF. The CDR3 bases are TGTGCCAGCAGCCAAGATCTAGCGGGGGGGCCTTTGGTTGAACGGCAGTTCTTC.

The chain links TRBV4-2 to TRBJ1-1; perhaps TRBD1 as D (5 bases). Trimming removed 0 bases from V and 0 bases from J, with 8 bases in between. The CDR3 totals 15 residues. Germline CDR1 LGHNA, CDR2 YNFKEQ. The CDR3, as DNA: TGTGCCAGCAGCCAAGAGCAGGGCTTGAACACTGAAGCTTTCTTT. Translation: CASSQEQGLNTEAFF.